The 10 T cell receptor beta chains listed next were all sequenced from one sample in a study of cytomegalovirus exposure and HLA in healthy donors. The assay was immunoSEQ multiplex PCR, and TCRdb's table has in-frame clones only and misses some. Of more than 45,000 clones listed, roughly nine tenths are singletons. Sample: PBMCs. All receptors come from a woman under 40 in good health and CMV-seronegative.

The V and J genes are TRBV6-1 and TRBJ1-2; tentatively, D is TRBD1 (6 bases). The length of the CDR3 is 15 residues. V lost 6 bases to trimming and J lost 3 bases, with 17 bases between them. CDR1 and CDR2 (germline): MNHNS, SASEGT. The CDR3 here is CASSGVGAADYGYTF. For the CDR3, the DNA is TGTGCCAGCAGCGGGGTGGGGGCAGCGGACTATGGCTACACCTTC.

This CDR3 is CASSLETSGAYEQYF. The CDR3, as DNA: TGCGCCAGCAGCTTGGAGACTAGCGGGGCCTACGAGCAGTACTTC. The chain is built from TRBV5-1 and TRBJ2-7; 11 bases map to TRBD2. V lost 0 bases, J lost 2 bases, and 1 base stayed unmatched. CDR1 and CDR2 (germline): SGHRS, YFSETQ. The CDR3 totals 15 residues.

This chain uses TRBV7-2 with TRBJ2-7; 9 bases align to TRBD2. CDR3 length: 14 amino acids. Looked up from germline, CDR1 is SGHTA and CDR2 is FQGNSA. V lost 4 bases, J lost 3 bases, and 4 bases stayed unmatched. The CDR3 DNA follows: TGTGCCAGCAGCTCCGGACTAGCGTACTACGAGCAGTACTTC. Translated, it gives CASSSGLAYYEQYF.

This sequence joins TRBV28 and TRBJ2-4; D might be TRBD2 (6 bases). CDR3 length: 14 residues. Per the germline V gene, CDR1 is MDHEN and CDR2 is SYDVKM. V was clipped by 7 bases and J by 2 bases, with 12 bases between them. CDR3 in DNA: TGTGCCAGCAATGGGGGAGGAACCAAAAACATTCAGTACTTC. Translation: CASNGGGTKNIQYF.

The J gene is TRBJ2-3, the V gene TRBV6-1, with D perhaps TRBD2 (6 bases). This CDR3 spans 14 amino acids. In germline, CDR1 is MNHNS, CDR2 SASEGT. Trimming removed 6 bases at V and 4 bases at J, with 14 bases between. CDR3 nucleotides: TGTGCCAGCAGGATAGCGGCTGGCCCAGATACGCAGTATTTT. Translating it yields CASRIAAGPDTQYF.

The chain carries TRBV4-1 and TRBJ2-7; D remains unclear. V gave up 4 bases and J gave up 3 bases, with 7 bases separating them. Germline V lookup: CDR1 MGHRA, CDR2 YSYEKL. This CDR3 is 12 amino acids long. In DNA form, the CDR3 reads TGCGCCAGCAGCCCGGCAGGCTACGAGCAGTACTTC. Protein: CASSPAGYEQYF.

The chain uses TRBV2 and TRBJ2-2, with 14 bases that match TRBD2. The V and J ends lost 9 bases and 4 bases, in that order; junction bases with no gene match: 13. This CDR3 has 18 residues. Germline V lookup: CDR1 SNHLY, CDR2 FYNNEI. The CDR3 nucleotides are TGTGCCAGTGCACGACTAGCGGGAGGGCCCTCGGGCACCGGGGAGCTGTTTTTT. Its translation is CASARLAGGPSGTGELFF. The full variable domain, its missing parts supplied by reference TRBV2 and TRBJ2-2, is EPEVTQTPSHQVTQMGQEVILRCVPISNHLYFYWYRQILGQKVEFLVSFYNNEISEKSEIFDDQFSVERPDGSNFTLKIRSTKLEDSAMYFCASARLAGGPSGTGELFFGEGSRLTVL.

The genes are TRBV5-1 and TRBJ2-1; 11 positions agree with TRBD2. V gave up 4 bases and J gave up 6 bases; unmatched junction bases: 12. The CDR3 sequence is 17 residues long. Per germline, CDR1 SGHRS and CDR2 YFSETQ. DNA for the CDR3: TGCGCCAGCAGCCCCAGGGCTAGCGGGAGGTCGGGCAATGAGCAGTTCTTC. This encodes CASSPRASGRSGNEQFF. Full variable domain (remainder filled in from reference TRBV5-1 and TRBJ2-1): KAGVTQTPRYLIKTRGQQVTLSCSPISGHRSVSWYQQTPGQGLQFLFEYFSETQRNKGNFPGRFSGRQFSNSRSEMNVSTLELGDSALYLCASSPRASGRSGNEQFFGPGTRLTVL.

The chain combines TRBV4-1 with TRBJ2-7, with 9 bases lining up with TRBD1. The length of the CDR3 is 19 residues. The trim removed 1 base at V and 1 base at J, leaving 14 bases unmatched. The germline gives CDR1 MGHRA, CDR2 YSYEKL. The CDR3 DNA reads TGCGCCAGCAGCCAAGCCCCGCAATTACAGGGGGCTGGGTCCTACGAGCAGTACTTC. This encodes CASSQAPQLQGAGSYEQYF.

The chain employs TRBV9 and TRBJ2-1; TRBD2 aligns across 8 bases. CDR3 length: 16 residues. The V segment lost 0 bases and the J segment 6 bases; nucleotides outside the gene matches: 8. Per the germline V gene, CDR1 is SGDLS and CDR2 is YYNGEE. The CDR3: CASSVATGLAGNEQFF. The CDR3 nucleotides read TGTGCCAGCAGCGTAGCTACTGGACTAGCCGGCAATGAGCAGTTCTTC. Using reference TRBV9 and TRBJ2-1 for the parts outside the CDR3, the full variable domain is DSGVTQTPKHLITATGQRVTLRCSPRSGDLSVYWYQQSLDQGLQFLIQYYNGEERAKGNILERFSAQQFPDLHSELNLSSLELGDSALYFCASSVATGLAGNEQFFGPGTRLTVL.